This T cell receptor beta chain derives from a study of cytomegalovirus exposure and HLA in healthy donors. Germline CDR1 reads SGDLS; CDR2 reads YYNGEE. The CDR3 is 15 residues long. The germline V and J ends were trimmed by 0 bases and 0 bases, with 7 bases remaining between them. 60 Vbeta and 13 Jbeta primers were used in PCR. Generated by immunoSEQ multiplex PCR, the TCRdb table keeps only in-frame clones and is missing some. The repertoire holds some 130,000 clones, with roughly four fifths as singletons. The chain is built from TRBV9 and TRBJ2-1, with a tentative D call TRBD2 (6 bases). Material: PBMCs. The receptor was derived from a woman in her 30s in good health and CMV-seropositive. For the CDR3, the DNA is TGTGCCAGCAGCGTAGCTAGCGACTCCTACAATGAGCAGTTCTTC. It yields the protein CASSVASDSYNEQFF.